This TCR beta chain was sequenced in a study of Ad26.COV2.S vaccination and SARS-CoV-2 variants. Notes on this clone: This same CDR3 is encoded by further DNA sequences in the sample.

Sequenced by immunoSEQ multiplex PCR; TCRdb stores in-frame clones only, minus some. Of some 640,000 clones in the sample, approximately 88% were seen once. This sample's treatment: roughly 20 received Ad26.COV2.S at low or high dose, single or two shots; 5 received placebo; per-sample allocation not given. Collection of samples fell on day 63 after the first vaccine or placebo injection. CDR1 is MNHEY, CDR2 SVGAGI, per germline. V lost 5 bases, J lost 1 base, and 3 bases stayed unmatched. The length of the CDR3 is 14 residues. This TCR was recovered from a person between 18 and 60 years old who received the Ad26.COV2.S COVID-19 vaccine or a placebo. The gene calls are TRBV6-5 and TRBJ2-7; 9 bases match TRBD2. The specimen was peripheral blood, collected in a trial of Ad26.COV2.S vaccine versus placebo. The CDR3 loop reads CASSRLAASYEQYF. CDR3 coding DNA: TGTGCCAGCAGTAGACTAGCGGCATCCTACGAGCAGTACTTC.